This T cell receptor (beta chain) was obtained from a study of T cells expressing NK-cell markers. The overall study: Sorted CD3+CD56-NKG2C+, CD3+CD56+NKG2C+ and CD3+CD56+NKG2C- T cells supplied the TCR beta repertoires. Whole-study findings and limits: Dominant NKG2C+ clonotypes made up about 1.0-7.0% of CD8+ T cells in a handful of donors.

This CDR3 contains 12 residues. From germline, CDR1 is MNHNY and CDR2 SVGAGI (reference sequence). As regards this clonotype: Antigen: not known.

With the 5' RACE reads reprocessed, TCRdb shows one record per CDR3 protein and no DNA. The sample data list about 170,000 distinct CDR3 sequences. The specimen sequenced was blood T cells: a sorted CD56 or NKG2C T cell subset, CD4+ or CD8+ T cells, or bulk PBMC T cells (not recorded which). This clonotype was obtained from a man aged 18 to 70 in good health. This chain links TRBV6-6 with TRBJ1-1. CDR3 residues: CASSRAEAEAFF.